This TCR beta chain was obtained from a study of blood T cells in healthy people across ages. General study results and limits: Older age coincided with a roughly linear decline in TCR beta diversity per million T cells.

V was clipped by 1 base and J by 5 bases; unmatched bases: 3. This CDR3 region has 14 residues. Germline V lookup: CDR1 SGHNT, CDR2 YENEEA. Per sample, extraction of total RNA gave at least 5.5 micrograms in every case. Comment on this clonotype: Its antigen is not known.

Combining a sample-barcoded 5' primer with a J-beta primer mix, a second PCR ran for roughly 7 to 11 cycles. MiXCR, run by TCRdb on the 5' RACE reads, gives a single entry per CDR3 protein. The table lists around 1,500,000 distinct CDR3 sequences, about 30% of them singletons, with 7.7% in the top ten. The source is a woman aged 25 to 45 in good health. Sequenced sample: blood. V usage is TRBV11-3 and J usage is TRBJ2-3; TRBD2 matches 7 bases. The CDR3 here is CASSLGGEGDTQYF. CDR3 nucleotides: TGTGCCAGCAGCTTAGGCGGGGAGGGAGATACGCAGTATTTT.